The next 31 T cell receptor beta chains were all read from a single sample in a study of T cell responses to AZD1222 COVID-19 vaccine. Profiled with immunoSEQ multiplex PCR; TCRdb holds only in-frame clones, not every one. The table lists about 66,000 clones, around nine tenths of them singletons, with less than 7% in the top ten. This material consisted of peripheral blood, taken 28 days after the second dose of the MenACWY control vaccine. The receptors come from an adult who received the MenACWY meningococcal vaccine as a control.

The CDR3 is CASSELGTESSYEQYF. CDR3 bases: TGCGCCAGCAGTGAGTTGGGGACAGAGAGCTCCTACGAGCAGTACTTC. The chain has TRBV10-1 and TRBJ2-7, with 7 nucleotides matching TRBD1. Germline lookup yields CDR1 WNHNN and CDR2 SYGVQD (reference sequence). The CDR3 has 16 residues. V trimming: 1 base; J trimming: 0 bases; junction bases outside the gene matches: 6.

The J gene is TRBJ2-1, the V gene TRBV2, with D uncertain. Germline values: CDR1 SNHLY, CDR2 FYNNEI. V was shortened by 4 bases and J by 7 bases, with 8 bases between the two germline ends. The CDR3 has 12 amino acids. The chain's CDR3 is CASSALTNEQFF. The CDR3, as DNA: TGTGCCAGCAGTGCCTTGACGAATGAGCAGTTCTTC.

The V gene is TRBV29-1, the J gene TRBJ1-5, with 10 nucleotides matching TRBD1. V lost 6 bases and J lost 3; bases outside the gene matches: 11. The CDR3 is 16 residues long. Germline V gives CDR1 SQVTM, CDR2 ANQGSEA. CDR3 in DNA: TGCAGCGTCGCCGCCGGGGGACAGGGGCACAATCAGCCCCAGCATTTT. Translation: CSVAAGGQGHNQPQHF. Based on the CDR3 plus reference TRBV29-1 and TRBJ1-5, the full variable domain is SAVISQKPSRDICQRGTSLTIQCQVDSQVTMMFWYRQQPGQSLTLIATANQGSEATYESGFVIDKFPISRPNLTFSTLTVSNMSPEDSSIYLCSVAAGGQGHNQPQHFGDGTRLSIL.

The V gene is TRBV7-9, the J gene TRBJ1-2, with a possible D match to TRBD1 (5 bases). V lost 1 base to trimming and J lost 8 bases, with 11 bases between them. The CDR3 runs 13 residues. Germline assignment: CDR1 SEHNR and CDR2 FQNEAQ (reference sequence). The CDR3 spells CASSLEGRDGYTF. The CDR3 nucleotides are TGTGCCAGCAGCTTAGAAGGCAGGGACGGCTACACCTTC. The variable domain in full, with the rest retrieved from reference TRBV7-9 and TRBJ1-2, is DTGVSQNPRHKITKRGQNVTFRCDPISEHNRLYWYRQTLGQGPEFLTYFQNEAQLEKSRLLSDRFSAERPKGSFSTLEIQRTEQGDSAMYLCASSLEGRDGYTFGSGTRLTVV.

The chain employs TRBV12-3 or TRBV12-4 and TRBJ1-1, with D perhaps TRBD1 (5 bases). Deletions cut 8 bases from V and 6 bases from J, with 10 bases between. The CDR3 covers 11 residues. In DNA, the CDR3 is TGTGCCAGCTGGGGGAGCGCTGAAGCTTTCTTT. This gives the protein CASWGSAEAFF.

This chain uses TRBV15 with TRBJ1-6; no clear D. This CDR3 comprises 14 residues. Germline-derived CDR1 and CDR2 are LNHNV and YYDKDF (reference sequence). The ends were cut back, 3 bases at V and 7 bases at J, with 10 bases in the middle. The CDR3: CATSRNLLNSPLHF. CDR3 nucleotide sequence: TGTGCCACCAGCAGGAACCTACTAAATTCACCCCTCCACTTT. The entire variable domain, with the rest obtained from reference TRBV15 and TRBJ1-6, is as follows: DAMVIQNPRYQVTQFGKPVTLSCSQTLNHNVMYWYQQKSSQAPKLLFHYYDKDFNNEADTPDNFQSRRPNTSFCFLDIRSPGLGDTAMYLCATSRNLLNSPLHFGNGTRLTVT.

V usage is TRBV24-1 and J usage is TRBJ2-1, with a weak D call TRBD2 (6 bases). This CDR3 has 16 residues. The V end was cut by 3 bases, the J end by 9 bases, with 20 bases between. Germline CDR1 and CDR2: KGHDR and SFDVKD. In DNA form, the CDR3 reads TGTGCCACCAGTGATCCCGCGGGCGGGAACGGAGTTGAGCAGTTCTTC. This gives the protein CATSDPAGGNGVEQFF.

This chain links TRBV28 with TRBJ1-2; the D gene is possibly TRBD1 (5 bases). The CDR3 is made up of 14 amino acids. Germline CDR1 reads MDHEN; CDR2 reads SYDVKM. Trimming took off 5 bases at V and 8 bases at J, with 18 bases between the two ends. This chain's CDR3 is CASSVPGPSLGYTF. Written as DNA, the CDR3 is TGTGCCAGCAGTGTTCCGGGACCGTCGCTGGGCTACACCTTC.

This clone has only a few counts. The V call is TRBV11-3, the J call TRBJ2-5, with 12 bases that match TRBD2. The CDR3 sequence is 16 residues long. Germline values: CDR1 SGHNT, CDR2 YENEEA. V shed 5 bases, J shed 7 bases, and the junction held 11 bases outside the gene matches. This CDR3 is CASSPSGLAGGRTQYF. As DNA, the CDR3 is TGTGCCAGCAGCCCGAGCGGTCTAGCGGGGGGGCGGACCCAGTACTTC. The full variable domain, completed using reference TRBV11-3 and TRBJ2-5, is EAGVVQSPRYKIIEKKQPVAFWCNPISGHNTLYWYLQNLGQGPELLIRYENEEAVDDSQLPKDRFSAERLKGVDSTLKIQPAELGDSAVYLCASSPSGLAGGRTQYFGPGTRLLVL.

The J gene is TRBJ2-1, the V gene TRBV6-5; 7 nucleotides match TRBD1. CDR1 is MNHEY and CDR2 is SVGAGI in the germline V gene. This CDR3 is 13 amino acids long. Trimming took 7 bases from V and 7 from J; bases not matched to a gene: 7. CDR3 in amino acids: CASIGTDRNEQFF. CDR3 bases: TGTGCCAGCATTGGGACAGATAGGAATGAGCAGTTCTTC.

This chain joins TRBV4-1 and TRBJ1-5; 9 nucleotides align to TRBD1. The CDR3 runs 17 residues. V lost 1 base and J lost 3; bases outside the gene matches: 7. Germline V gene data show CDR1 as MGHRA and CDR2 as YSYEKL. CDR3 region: CASSQVTDRGFNQPQHF. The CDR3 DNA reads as TGCGCCAGCAGCCAAGTAACGGACAGGGGTTTCAATCAGCCCCAGCATTTT.

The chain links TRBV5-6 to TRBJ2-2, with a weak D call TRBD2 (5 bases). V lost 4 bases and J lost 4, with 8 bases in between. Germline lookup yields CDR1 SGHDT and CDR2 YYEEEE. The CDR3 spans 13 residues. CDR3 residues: CASSKRATGELFF. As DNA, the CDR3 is TGTGCCAGCAGCAAGAGGGCCACCGGGGAGCTGTTTTTT.

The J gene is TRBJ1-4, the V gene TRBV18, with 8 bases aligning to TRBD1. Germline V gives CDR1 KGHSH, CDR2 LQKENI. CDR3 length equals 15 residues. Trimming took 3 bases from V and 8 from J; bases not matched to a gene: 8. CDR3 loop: CASSPRQGKGEKLFF. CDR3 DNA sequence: TGTGCCAGCTCACCCCGACAGGGGAAAGGGGAAAAACTGTTTTTT. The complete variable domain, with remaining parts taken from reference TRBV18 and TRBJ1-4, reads NAGVMQNPRHLVRRRGQEARLRCSPMKGHSHVYWYRQLPEEGLKFMVYLQKENIIDESGMPKERFSAEFPKEGPSILRIQQVVRGDSAAYFCASSPRQGKGEKLFFGSGTQLSVL.

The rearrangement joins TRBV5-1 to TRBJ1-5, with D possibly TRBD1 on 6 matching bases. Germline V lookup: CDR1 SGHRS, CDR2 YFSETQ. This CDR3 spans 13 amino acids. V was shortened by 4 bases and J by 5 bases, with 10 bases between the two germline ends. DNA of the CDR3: TGCGCCAGCAGCCGGGGGCGCGATCAGCCCCAGCATTTT. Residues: CASSRGRDQPQHF.

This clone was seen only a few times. The CDR3 reads CASSYSGTGGMETQYF. As DNA, the CDR3 is TGTGCCAGCAGTTACTCGGGGACAGGGGGCATGGAGACCCAGTACTTC. V usage is TRBV6-6 and J usage is TRBJ2-5, with 12 positions matching TRBD1. The CDR3 loop spans 16 amino acids. Germline V gene data show CDR1 as MNHNY and CDR2 as SVGAGI (reference sequence). Unmatched junction bases numbered 4, after V lost 0 bases and J lost 5 bases.

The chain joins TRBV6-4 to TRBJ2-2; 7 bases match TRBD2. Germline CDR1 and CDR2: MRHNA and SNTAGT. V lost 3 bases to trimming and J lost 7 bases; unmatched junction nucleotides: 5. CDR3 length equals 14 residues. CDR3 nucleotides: TGTGCCAGCAGTGAACGGCGGGAGTTCGGGGAGCTGTTTTTT. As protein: CASSERREFGELFF.

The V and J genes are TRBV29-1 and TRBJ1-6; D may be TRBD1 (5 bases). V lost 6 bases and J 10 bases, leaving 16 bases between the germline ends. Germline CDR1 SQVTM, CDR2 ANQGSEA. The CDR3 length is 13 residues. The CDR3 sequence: CSVSRGGESPLHF. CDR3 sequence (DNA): TGCAGCGTCTCGCGGGGGGGGGAATCACCCCTCCACTTT.

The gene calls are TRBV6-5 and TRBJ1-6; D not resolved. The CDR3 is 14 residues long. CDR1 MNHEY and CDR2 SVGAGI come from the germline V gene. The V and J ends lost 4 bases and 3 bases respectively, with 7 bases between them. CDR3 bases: TGTGCCAGCAGTTCCACAGACTATAATTCACCCCTCCACTTT. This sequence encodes CASSSTDYNSPLHF.

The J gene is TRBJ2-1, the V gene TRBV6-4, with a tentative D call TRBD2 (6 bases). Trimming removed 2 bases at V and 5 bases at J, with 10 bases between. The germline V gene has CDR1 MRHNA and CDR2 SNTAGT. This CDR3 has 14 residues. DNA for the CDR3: TGTGCCAGCAGTGACCTAGCGTATAACAATGAGCAGTTCTTC. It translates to CASSDLAYNNEQFF.

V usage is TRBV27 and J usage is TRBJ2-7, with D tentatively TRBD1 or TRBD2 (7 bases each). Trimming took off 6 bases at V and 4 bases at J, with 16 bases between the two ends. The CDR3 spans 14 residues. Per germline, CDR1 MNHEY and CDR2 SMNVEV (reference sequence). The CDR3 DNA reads TGTGCCAGCAGATTACAGGGGCGGGGGTACGAGCAGTACTTC. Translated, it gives CASRLQGRGYEQYF.

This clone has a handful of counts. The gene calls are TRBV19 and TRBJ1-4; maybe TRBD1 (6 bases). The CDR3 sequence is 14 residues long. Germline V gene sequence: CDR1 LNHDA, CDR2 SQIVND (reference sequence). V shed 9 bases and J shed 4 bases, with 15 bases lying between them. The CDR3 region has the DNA TGTGCCAGCGACAAGGGGGGAAATAATGAAAAACTGTTTTTT. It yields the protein CASDKGGNNEKLFF.

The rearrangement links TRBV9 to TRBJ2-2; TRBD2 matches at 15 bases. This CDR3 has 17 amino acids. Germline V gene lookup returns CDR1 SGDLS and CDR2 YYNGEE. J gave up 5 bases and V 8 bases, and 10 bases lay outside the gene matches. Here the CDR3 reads CASSWGLAGGNTGELFF. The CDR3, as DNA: TGTGCCAGTAGCTGGGGACTAGCGGGAGGTAATACCGGGGAGCTGTTTTTT. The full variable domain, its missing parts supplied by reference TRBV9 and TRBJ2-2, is DSGVTQTPKHLITATGQRVTLRCSPRSGDLSVYWYQQSLDQGLQFLIQYYNGEERAKGNILERFSAQQFPDLHSELNLSSLELGDSALYFCASSWGLAGGNTGELFFGEGSRLTVL.

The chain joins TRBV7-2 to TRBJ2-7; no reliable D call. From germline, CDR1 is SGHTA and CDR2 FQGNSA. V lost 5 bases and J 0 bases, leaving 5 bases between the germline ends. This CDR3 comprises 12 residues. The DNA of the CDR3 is TGTGCCAGCAGCCCGAGCTCCTACGAGCAGTACTTC. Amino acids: CASSPSSYEQYF.

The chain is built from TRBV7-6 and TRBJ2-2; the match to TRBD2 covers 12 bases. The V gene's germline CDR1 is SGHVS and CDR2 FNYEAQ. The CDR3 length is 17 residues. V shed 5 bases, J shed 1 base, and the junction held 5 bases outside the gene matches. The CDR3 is CASSLLAGGGNTGELFF. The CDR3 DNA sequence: TGTGCCAGCAGCCTCCTAGCGGGAGGGGGGAACACCGGGGAGCTGTTTTTT.

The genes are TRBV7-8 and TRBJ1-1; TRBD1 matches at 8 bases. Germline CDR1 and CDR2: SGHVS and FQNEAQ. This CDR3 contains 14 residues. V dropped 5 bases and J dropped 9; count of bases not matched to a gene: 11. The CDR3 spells CASSKDLGQGKAFF. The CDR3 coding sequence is TGTGCCAGCAGCAAAGACCTCGGACAGGGTAAAGCTTTCTTT.

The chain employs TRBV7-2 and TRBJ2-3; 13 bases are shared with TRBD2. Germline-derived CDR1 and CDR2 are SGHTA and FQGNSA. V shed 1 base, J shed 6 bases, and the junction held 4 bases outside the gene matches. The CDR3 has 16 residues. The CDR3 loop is CASSLVGLAGVDTQYF. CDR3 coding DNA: TGTGCCAGCAGCTTAGTTGGACTAGCGGGAGTGGATACGCAGTATTTT.

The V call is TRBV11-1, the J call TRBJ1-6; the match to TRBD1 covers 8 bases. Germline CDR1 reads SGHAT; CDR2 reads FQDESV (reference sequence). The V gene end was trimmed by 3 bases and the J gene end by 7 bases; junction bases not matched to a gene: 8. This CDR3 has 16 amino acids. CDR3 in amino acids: CASSLDRDNWNSPLHF. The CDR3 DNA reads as TGTGCCAGCAGCTTGGACAGGGACAATTGGAATTCACCCCTCCACTTT.

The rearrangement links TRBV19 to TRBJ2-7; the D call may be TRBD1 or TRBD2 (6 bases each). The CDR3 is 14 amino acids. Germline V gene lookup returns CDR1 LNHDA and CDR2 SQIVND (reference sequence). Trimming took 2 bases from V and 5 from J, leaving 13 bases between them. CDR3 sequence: CASSIKQGRNEQYF. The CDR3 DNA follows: TGTGCCAGTAGTATAAAGCAGGGGAGGAACGAGCAGTACTTC. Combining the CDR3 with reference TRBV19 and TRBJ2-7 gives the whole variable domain DGGITQSPKYLFRKEGQNVTLSCEQNLNHDAMYWYRQDPGQGLRLIYYSQIVNDFQKGDIAEGYSVSREKKESFPLTVTSAQKNPTAFYLCASSIKQGRNEQYFGPGTRLTVT.

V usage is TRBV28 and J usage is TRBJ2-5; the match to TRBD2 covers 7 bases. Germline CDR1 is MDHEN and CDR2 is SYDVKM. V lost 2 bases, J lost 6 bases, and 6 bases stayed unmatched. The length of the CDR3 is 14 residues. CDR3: CASSLGGSGKTQYF. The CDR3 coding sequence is TGTGCCAGCAGTTTAGGCGGGAGTGGAAAGACCCAGTACTTC.

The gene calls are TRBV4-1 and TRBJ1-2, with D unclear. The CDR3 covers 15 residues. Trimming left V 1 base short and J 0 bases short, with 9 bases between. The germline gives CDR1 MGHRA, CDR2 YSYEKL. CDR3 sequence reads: CASSQVPVANYGYTF. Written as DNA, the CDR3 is TGCGCCAGCAGCCAAGTTCCAGTAGCTAACTATGGCTACACCTTC.

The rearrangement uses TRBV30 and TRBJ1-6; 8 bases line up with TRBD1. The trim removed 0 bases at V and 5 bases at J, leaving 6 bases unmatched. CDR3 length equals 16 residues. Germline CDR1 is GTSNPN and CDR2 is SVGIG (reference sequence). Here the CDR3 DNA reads TGTGCCTGGAGTGTCTTGGGACAGGCGAATAATTCACCCCTCCACTTT. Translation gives CAWSVLGQANNSPLHF.